This passage covers 5 T cell receptor beta chains from one sample sequenced in a study of shared clonotypes between healthy human individuals. Produced via immunoSEQ multiplex PCR; TCRdb's table is partial and in-frame only. The data contain millions of clones, around 96% of them singletons. Positively selected for CCR7, the CD45RO-negative cells used as naive CD8 cells excluded terminally differentiated effector memory CD45RA+ cells. Sample: naive CD8+ T cells sorted from blood. Receptor source: a man aged 18 to 30 in good health.

V gene TRBV9 combines with J gene TRBJ2-1; D gene unclear. The CDR3 extends over 12 amino acids. Germline loops: CDR1 SGDLS, CDR2 YYNGEE. V shed 3 bases and J shed 4 bases, with 5 bases lying between them. The CDR3 spells CASSGVYNEQFF. DNA for the CDR3: TGTGCCAGCAGCGGTGTTTACAATGAGCAGTTCTTC.

The J gene is TRBJ1-5, the V gene TRBV4-1, with D unresolved. This CDR3 is built from 15 residues. Germline loops: CDR1 MGHRA, CDR2 YSYEKL. Trimming cost V 4 bases and J 0 bases, with 10 bases left between them. CDR3 sequence: CASSLTENSNQPQHF. The CDR3 nucleotides are TGCGCCAGCAGCCTTACGGAGAATAGCAATCAGCCCCAGCATTTT.

This clone was detected only once. V and J are TRBV10-3 and TRBJ2-7; 7 positions agree with TRBD1. V trimming: 4 bases; J trimming: 3 bases; junction bases outside the gene matches: 3. CDR1 is ENHRY and CDR2 is SYGVKD in the germline V gene. CDR3 length: 13 residues. The DNA for the CDR3 is TGTGCCATCAGTGGGGGACAGAACTACGAGCAGTACTTC. Amino acids: CAISGGQNYEQYF.

The rearrangement links TRBV28 to TRBJ1-4; TRBD1 agrees at 7 bases. The ends lost 5 bases at V and 4 bases at J; junction bases unmatched: 7. Germline CDR1 and CDR2: MDHEN and SYDVKM. The CDR3 length is 15 residues. The CDR3 sequence: CASSPARGYNEKLFF. The CDR3 DNA reads TGTGCCAGCAGTCCCGCCAGGGGGTATAATGAAAAACTGTTTTTT.

The V and J genes are TRBV6-1 and TRBJ1-5; no firm D call. CDR1 and CDR2 from the germline V gene are MNHNS and SASEGT. There are 14 residues in the CDR3. Trimming shortened V by 3 bases and J by 0 bases, and 6 bases separated the two germline ends. CDR3 sequence reads: CASSEYGSNQPQHF. CDR3 nucleotide sequence: TGTGCCAGCAGTGAGTACGGTAGCAATCAGCCCCAGCATTTT.